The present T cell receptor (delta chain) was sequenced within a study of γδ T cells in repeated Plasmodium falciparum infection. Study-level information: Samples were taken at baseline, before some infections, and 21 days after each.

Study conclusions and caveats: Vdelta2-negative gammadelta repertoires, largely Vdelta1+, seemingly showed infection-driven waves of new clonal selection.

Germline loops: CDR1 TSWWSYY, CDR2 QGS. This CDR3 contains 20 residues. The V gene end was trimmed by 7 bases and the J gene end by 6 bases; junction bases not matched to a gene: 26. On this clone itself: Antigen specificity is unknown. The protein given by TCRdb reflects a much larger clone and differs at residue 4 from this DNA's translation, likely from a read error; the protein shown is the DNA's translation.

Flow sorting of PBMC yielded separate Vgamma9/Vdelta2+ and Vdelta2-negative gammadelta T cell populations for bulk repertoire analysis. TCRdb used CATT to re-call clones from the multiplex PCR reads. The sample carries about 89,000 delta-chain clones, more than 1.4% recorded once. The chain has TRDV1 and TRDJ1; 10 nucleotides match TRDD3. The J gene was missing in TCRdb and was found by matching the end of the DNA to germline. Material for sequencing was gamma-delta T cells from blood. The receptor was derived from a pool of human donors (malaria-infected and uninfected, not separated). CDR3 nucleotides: TGTGCTCTTGAGACTTCTACGTCTTGGGGGATACACCCCCTACCAAATAAACTCATCTTT. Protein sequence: CALETSTSWGIHPLPNKLIF.